This T cell receptor (beta chain) was obtained from a study of OX40 agonist ivuxolimab in advanced cancers. Libraries were prepared by immunoSEQ multiplex PCR; TCRdb keeps only in-frame clonotypes and omits some of them. Among 70,000 to 80,000 clones listed, about 88% were seen once. Per the germline V gene, CDR1 is LGHNA and CDR2 is YNFKEQ. This CDR3 contains 16 residues. The V and J ends lost 1 base and 5 bases, in that order; junction bases with no gene match: 1. This rearrangement joins TRBV4-2 to TRBJ1-6; the match to TRBD1 covers 11 bases. This TCR was sampled from an adult with an advanced solid tumor such as melanoma, head and neck, liver or kidney cancer. Sequencing used CD4+ or CD8+ T cells sorted from blood, obtained in a trial of the OX40 agonist ivuxolimab. The CDR3 DNA sequence: TGTGCCAGCAGCCAAGTGGGACAGGGGGATAATTCACCCCTCCACTTT. It codes for CASSQVGQGDNSPLHF.